This T cell receptor beta chain comes out of a study of OX40 agonist ivuxolimab in advanced cancers. For the wider study: Ivuxolimab, which targeted the costimulatory receptor OX40 (CD134), was an agonistic, fully human IgG2 monoclonal antibody. Intravenous ivuxolimab was administered to patients every 2 weeks at six dose levels: 0.01, 0.1, 0.3, 1.5, 3 and 10 mg/kg. Of the approximately 54 dose-escalation patients, hepatocellular carcinoma was present in approximately 20, melanoma in roughly 15, renal cell carcinoma in 9 and head and neck cancer in 9. The dose-escalation cohort was roughly 87% male with a mean age of roughly 62 years, ranging from about 23 to 85. Prior anti-PD-1, anti-PD-L1 or anti-CTLA-4 therapy was permitted, and checkpoint inhibitors had been received by about 44% of dose-escalation patients. Partial responses occurred in three dose-escalation patients, of whom one had hepatocellular carcinoma and two had cutaneous melanoma. Peripheral TCRbeta sequencing was intended to test whether TCR sequence diversity was altered and clonal T-cell expansion was caused by ivuxolimab. The paper describes the monotherapy dose-escalation part (N of about 47 patients) of the phase I trial of ivuxolimab.

The germline V gene sets CDR1 to SGDLS and CDR2 to YYNGEE. V gives up 2 bases and J gives up 5 bases, and the segment between their germline ends measures 17 bases. The CDR3 spans 16 residues, from the cysteine through the phenylalanine. Only CDR3 DNA remains: 48 bases, in frame from the first base. The full study reports these points: After ivuxolimab, more expanded clones were found on average in CD8+ T cells than in CD4+ T cells. Clonal expansion of both CD4+ and CD8+ blood T cells was observed from baseline to week 6 at doses 0.1 to 3.0 mg/kg. The antigen specificity of the peripheral T cells that underwent clonal expansion was not determined. Partial responders in the 0.1-3.0 mg/kg groups had among the lowest normalized peripheral clonal expansion, especially among CD8+ T cells. Low levels of normalized T-cell clonal expansion were also seen in some nonresponding patients.

The trial excluded patients who had a history of autoimmune disease or who were on systemic immunosuppression. Peripheral blood for TCR sequencing was collected from all dose cohorts at baseline, on cycle 4 day 1, and on cycle 7 day 1. The samples were drawn from a first-in-human, open-label, multicenter phase I dose-escalation trial of ivuxolimab. Adults with locally advanced or metastatic head and neck squamous cell, hepatocellular, melanoma or renal cell carcinoma were enrolled in the trial. Before TCR sequencing, CD4+ and CD8+ T cells were separately sorted from peripheral blood. With regard to this clone: Its target antigen remains unknown. No base quality values were provided; no much bigger clone lies one nucleotide off.

To sequence the TCRbeta CDR3 region, genomic DNA was isolated from the sorted cells. The immunoSEQ Assay was used to sequence the TCRbeta CDR3 regions. TCRdb mirrors the immuneACCESS table, restricted to in-frame sequences. Some clones are absent from its copies; in checked studies, under half trace to an unresolved V gene, and the reason for the others is unknown. Within this sample are under 60,000 clones, with around 90% of them counted one time only. The top ten hold around 4.8% of the sample. The chain is assembled from TRBV9 and TRBJ2-1; the D gene remains uncertain. This sample comprised CD4+ or CD8+ T cells sorted from blood, obtained in a trial of the OX40 agonist ivuxolimab. This clonotype was sampled from an adult with an advanced solid tumor such as melanoma, head and neck, liver or kidney cancer. CDR3 protein: CASSVDGEPWDNEQFF. The DNA sequence follows: TGTGCCAGCAGCGTGGACGGTGAGCCATGGGACAATGAGCAGTTCTTC. Extended through the reference TRBV9 and TRBJ2-1 proteins, this CDR3 yields the full variable domain: DSGVTQTPKHLITATGQRVTLRCSPRSGDLSVYWYQQSLDQGLQFLIQYYNGEERAKGNILERFSAQQFPDLHSELNLSSLELGDSALYFCASSVDGEPWDNEQFFGPGTRLTVL.